This entry concerns a single T cell receptor (beta chain). The antigen is undetermined. Germline CDR1 and CDR2: MNHEY and SVGEGT. Trimming shortened V by 5 bases and J by 1 base, and 14 bases separated the two germline ends. The CDR3 length is 15 residues. The second PCR ran roughly 6 to 11 cycles with a sample-barcoded 5' primer and J-beta primers. TCRdb called the 5' RACE reads again in MiXCR, with one record for every CDR3 protein. Among 700,000 to 1,000,000 distinct CDR3 sequences listed, 44% were seen once. The data are from a study of blood T cells in healthy people across ages. Study-level findings and limits: Versus aged donors, long-lived donors had higher diversity and more naive CD4+ cells.

This receptor was taken from a man between 60 and 75 years old in good health. Source material: blood. The genes are TRBV6-2 or TRBV6-3 and TRBJ1-1, with D unresolved. The CDR3 nucleotides are TGTGCCAGCAGTCAAATCTCCGCAGGGAACACTGAAGCTTTCTTT. Translation: CASSQISAGNTEAFF.